This T cell receptor beta chain was sequenced during a study of blood T cell repertoires in COVID-19. Across the whole study: The United States, Italy and Spain were the sources of the acute and convalescent COVID-19 samples. Sources were T cells, B-cell-depleted T cells, or PBMCs; the material itself was cDNA or gDNA.

Some clones are missing from TCRdb's copy, which holds only in-frame ones; the method was immunoSEQ multiplex PCR. The sample includes about 100,000 clones, more than 65% seen only once; the top ten take 9.5% to 13%. The length of the CDR3 is 18 residues. CDR1 is SGHRS and CDR2 is YFSETQ in the germline V gene. V trimming: 5 bases; J trimming: 1 base; junction bases outside the gene matches: 12. This TCR was sampled from a woman aged 70-85 years with acute or convalescent COVID-19. The specimen sequenced was peripheral blood. The chain carries TRBV5-1 and TRBJ2-2; TRBD2 matches at 9 bases. CDR3 nucleotides: TGCGCCAGCAGGAGAGATGGGAGCGGGGGGTTGAACACCGGGGAGCTGTTTTTT. This translates into CASRRDGSGGLNTGELFF.